This TCR beta chain derives from a study of T-cell memory formation after mild COVID-19. General study results and limits: Clones that got smaller from day 15 to 85 had even CD4/CD8, while clones growing later tipped toward CD4+.

The length of the CDR3 is 17 residues. Germline CDR1 SGHDT, CDR2 YYEEEE. V dropped 0 bases and J dropped 2; count of bases not matched to a gene: 9. A note on this clonotype: Its antigen remains unknown.

TCR alpha and TCR beta cDNA libraries carrying sample barcodes and UMIs came from 5'RACE with constant-segment primers. TCRdb redid the calling of the 5' RACE reads with MiXCR, one entry per CDR3 protein. The sample shows under 450,000 distinct CDR3 sequences, under 25% of them seen only once. The origin of this receptor is a man between 18 and 35 years old who had mild COVID-19 (a few samples of this study predate the infection). Cell type and time point are not known. The rearrangement uses TRBV5-6 and TRBJ2-3, with 7 bases identical to TRBD2. The sequencing sample was made of PBMCs or a T cell subset sorted from them (not recorded which). This chain's CDR3 is CASSLAGSSGTTDTQYF. In DNA form, the CDR3 reads TGTGCCAGCAGCTTGGCCGGGTCTAGCGGAACCACAGATACGCAGTATTTT.